These 18 T cell receptor beta chains share one sample of origin, sequenced in a study of T cells after yellow fever vaccination. TCRdb reanalysed the 5' RACE reads using MiXCR and keeps one entry per CDR3 protein. Of some 70,000 distinct CDR3 sequences in the sample, about 6.5% were seen once. Sequencing was performed on CD8+ T cells sorted from PBMCs, taken roughly 45 days after the first yellow fever vaccination. All receptors derive from a young man who received the YFV17D yellow fever vaccine.

This clonotype was observed at least ten times. Its ends do not fully match the called genes, so a read error is possible. This rearrangement joins TRBV4-3 to TRBJ2-2; TRBD2 might be the D (6 bases). CDR3 length: 11 residues. Germline CDR1 and CDR2: LGHNA and YSLEER. As DNA, the CDR3 is TGTGCCAGCAGCGGGACCGGGGAGCTGTTTTTT. Translated, it gives CASSGTGELFF.

This clonotype was detected many times. The genes are TRBV12-5 and TRBJ2-2; TRBD1 is a possible D gene (6 bases). This CDR3 contains 15 residues. From germline, CDR1 is LGHNT and CDR2 FRNRAP. Deletions cut 0 bases from V and 7 bases from J, with 12 bases between. The CDR3 coding sequence is TGTGCTAGTGGTTTGGTACTCCAGGGGTTCGGGGAGCTGTTTTTT. This gives the protein CASGLVLQGFGELFF.

Only a few counts were recorded for this clonotype. The chain combines TRBV7-2 with TRBJ2-5, with 15 bases that match TRBD2. Trimming took 5 bases from V and 5 from J; bases not matched to a gene: 3. The CDR3 has 15 residues. Germline CDR1 SGHTA, CDR2 FQGNSA. Here the CDR3 reads CASSPGTSGGETQYF. The CDR3 DNA follows: TGTGCCAGCAGCCCCGGGACTAGCGGGGGGGAGACCCAGTACTTC. The whole variable domain, filled in from reference TRBV7-2 and TRBJ2-5, reads GAGVSQSPSNKVTEKGKDVELRCDPISGHTALYWYRQSLGQGLEFLIYFQGNSAPDKSGLPSDRFSAERTGGSVSTLTIQRTQQEDSAVYLCASSPGTSGGETQYFGPGTRLLVL.

This clonotype was seen a few times. The J gene is TRBJ2-1, the V gene TRBV6-2 or TRBV6-3; 12 positions match TRBD2. The CDR3 contains 13 residues. Trimming took 5 bases from V and 14 from J; bases not matched to a gene: 7. From germline, CDR1 is MNHEY and CDR2 SVGEGT. In DNA, the CDR3 is TGTGCCAGCAGTATACTAGCGGGGGGTCTGGAGTTCTTC. It specifies CASSILAGGLEFF.

The chain links TRBV29-1 to TRBJ1-1; TRBD1 matches 9 bases. This CDR3 has 13 amino acids. The trim removed 6 bases at V and 0 bases at J, leaving 2 bases unmatched. The germline gives CDR1 SQVTM, CDR2 ANQGSEA. CDR3 sequence (DNA): TGCAGCGTCTGGGACAGGGTGAACACTGAAGCTTTCTTT. Translating it yields CSVWDRVNTEAFF.

The chain is built from TRBV2 and TRBJ2-2, with a weak D call TRBD1 (5 bases). Germline loops: CDR1 SNHLY, CDR2 FYNNEI. V lost 7 bases and J lost 2, with 17 bases in between. The CDR3 is 16 amino acids. CDR3: CASTDLTDTNTGELFF. CDR3 nucleotide sequence: TGTGCCAGCACCGACCTTACGGACACTAACACCGGGGAGCTGTTTTTT.

At least ten counts were recorded for this clonotype. This chain joins TRBV4-1 and TRBJ2-1, with 11 nucleotides matching TRBD1. With V trimmed by 1 base and J by 10 bases, 12 bases remained unmatched. This CDR3 is 17 amino acids long. Germline CDR1 reads MGHRA; CDR2 reads YSYEKL. The CDR3: CASSQGRGQGAQKEQFF. The CDR3 DNA reads TGCGCCAGCAGCCAAGGTAGAGGACAGGGGGCCCAGAAGGAGCAGTTCTTC.

This chain connects TRBV20-1 to TRBJ2-2; a possible D gene is TRBD1 (6 bases). The germline V and J ends were trimmed by 6 bases and 1 base, with 12 bases remaining between them. The CDR3 consists of 14 residues. The germline gives CDR1 DFQATT, CDR2 SNEGSKA (reference sequence). The CDR3 sequence: CSAGPGQNTGELFF. CDR3 nucleotide sequence: TGCAGTGCGGGGCCGGGACAGAACACCGGGGAGCTGTTTTTT.

This clonotype was observed many times. V and J are TRBV12-3 or TRBV12-4 and TRBJ2-4, with D tentatively TRBD1 (6 bases). The CDR3 is made up of 14 amino acids. V dropped 2 bases and J dropped 8 bases, with 13 bases sitting between them. The CDR3 loop reads CASSLMGARDIQYF. The CDR3 DNA follows: TGTGCCAGCAGTTTAATGGGGGCGCGGGACATTCAGTACTTC.

This clonotype was counted ten times or more. The rearrangement joins TRBV28 to TRBJ2-1; D uncertain. V lost 6 bases and J 12 bases, leaving 12 bases between the germline ends. The CDR3 loop spans 11 amino acids. Per the germline V gene, CDR1 is MDHEN and CDR2 is SYDVKM. The CDR3 sequence: CASSPLSRQFF. DNA for the CDR3: TGTGCCAGCAGCCCCCTCAGTAGGCAGTTCTTC.

This clonotype was seen at least ten times. The chain joins TRBV5-1 to TRBJ2-7; D is ambiguous. CDR1 is SGHRS, CDR2 YFSETQ, per germline. This CDR3 has 13 amino acids. V dropped 3 bases and J dropped 6 bases, with 13 bases sitting between them. CDR3 DNA: TGCGCCAGCAGCTCTTCTGTAGGTCGCGAGCAGTACGTC. As protein: CASSSSVGREQYV.

This clonotype has just one count. J is TRBJ1-5 and V is TRBV19; 8 positions agree with TRBD1. Germline loops: CDR1 LNHDA, CDR2 SQIVND (reference sequence). The CDR3 extends over 14 amino acids. V lost 10 bases and J lost 4; bases outside the gene matches: 9. This chain's CDR3 is CATQQGVSNQPQHF. CDR3 coding DNA: TGTGCCACCCAACAGGGGGTATCGAATCAGCCCCAGCATTTT.

The genes are TRBV20-1 and TRBJ2-7; D gene unclear. Germline-derived CDR1 and CDR2 are DFQATT and SNEGSKA (reference sequence). The CDR3 runs to 15 residues. V was clipped by 1 base and J by 2 bases, with 15 bases between them. CDR3 sequence reads: CSARGWEGQPYEQYF. For the CDR3, the DNA is TGCAGTGCTAGAGGATGGGAAGGGCAGCCCTACGAGCAGTACTTC.

This clonotype was detected many times. V and J are TRBV5-1 and TRBJ2-7; 10 bases agree with TRBD1. The ends lost 4 bases at V and 1 base at J; junction bases unmatched: 5. CDR1 and CDR2 (germline): SGHRS, YFSETQ. This CDR3 region has 15 residues. Written as DNA, the CDR3 is TGCGCCAGCAGCGTGACAGGGGGCGCGTCCTACGAGCAGTACTTC. It codes for CASSVTGGASYEQYF.

There are a few counts of this clonotype. This chain links TRBV9 with TRBJ2-3; 10 positions agree with TRBD2. The V segment lost 4 bases and the J segment 0 bases; nucleotides outside the gene matches: 8. The germline V gene has CDR1 SGDLS and CDR2 YYNGEE. The CDR3 spans 17 residues. CDR3 residues: CASSPHSGGTSTDTQYF. DNA for the CDR3: TGTGCCAGCAGCCCCCATAGCGGGGGGACTAGCACAGATACGCAGTATTTT.

This clonotype was observed at least ten times. V usage is TRBV12-3 or TRBV12-4 and J usage is TRBJ1-6; D gene uncertain. CDR3 size: 15 residues. V was pared by 1 base and J by 1 base, with 5 bases between. This CDR3 reads CASSLVQSYNSPLHF. The DNA for the CDR3 is TGTGCCAGCAGTTTAGTACAGTCCTATAATTCACCCCTCCACTTT.

This clonotype was picked up a small number of times. The rearrangement joins TRBV6-5 to TRBJ2-2; weak D call: TRBD1 (5 bases). This CDR3 has 14 residues. The germline V gene has CDR1 MNHEY and CDR2 SVGAGI. Trimming took 4 bases from V and 8 from J, leaving 14 bases between them. The CDR3, as DNA: TGTGCCAGCAGTTTGTTCCTTCAGGGTGGGGAGCTGTTTTTT. Amino acids: CASSLFLQGGELFF.

This clonotype was picked up many times. The J gene is TRBJ2-3, the V gene TRBV29-1; D may be TRBD1 (5 bases). V dropped 8 bases and J dropped 6 bases, with 21 bases sitting between them. This CDR3 is 14 amino acids long. In germline, CDR1 is SQVTM, CDR2 ANQGSEA. CDR3 nucleotide sequence: TGCAGCACGGAAATAAGGGGCCTCGGGGATACGCAGTATTTT. Translated: CSTEIRGLGDTQYF.